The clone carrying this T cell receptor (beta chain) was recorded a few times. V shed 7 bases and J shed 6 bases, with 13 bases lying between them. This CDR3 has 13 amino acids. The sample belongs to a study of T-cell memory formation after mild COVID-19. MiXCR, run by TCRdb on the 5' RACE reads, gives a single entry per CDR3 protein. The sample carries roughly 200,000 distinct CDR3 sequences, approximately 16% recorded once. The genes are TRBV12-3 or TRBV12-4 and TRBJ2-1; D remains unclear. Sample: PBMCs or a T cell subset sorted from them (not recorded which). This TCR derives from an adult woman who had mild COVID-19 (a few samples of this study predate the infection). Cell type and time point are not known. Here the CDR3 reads CASNPRGSNEQFF. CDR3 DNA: TGTGCCAGCAATCCTCGAGGTAGCAATGAGCAGTTCTTC.